A selection of T cell receptor beta chains follows, all from one sample in a study of technical replicates of blood from several donors. Measured with immunoSEQ multiplex PCR; TCRdb has only the in-frame clones, and not every one. Of 60,000 to 85,000 clones in the sample, 94% are singletons; the top ten hold about 0.4%. Sequencing was done on a sample of T cells isolated from PBMCs. These TCRs come from a human donor in good health. The conserved cysteine and the conserved F or W are not part of the CDR3 here.

>TRBV7-3
ASSSMYTGELF
>TRBV6-5
ASTMTSYNEQF
>TRBV5-1
ASSLTDTSSGNTIY
>TRBV28
ASSLWGQGKNEQY
>TRBV5-1
ASSLGVPLETQY
>TRBV6-5
ASSEYNQPQH
>TRBV18
ASSGPARGPSGNNEQF
>TRBV9
ASSSGDIQY
>TRBV19
ATQPQGGHTDTQY
>TRBV18
ASSPLTSGSLTYNEQF
>TRBV7-9
ASSPNGGNEQF
>TRBV2
ASRTDSYEQY
>TRBV27
ASSPGGLLSGEQY
>TRBV5-4
ASRGEGLAF
>TRBV28
ASSPPRGRDTEAF
>TRBV7-9
ASTLAGYEKLF
>TRBV7-7
ASSFSGTSGRETQY
>TRBV9
ASSVAGGAEGEQF
>TRBV20-1
SARSVQTQY
>TRBV21-1
ASSKDTSGRDCTDTQY
>TRBV11-3
ASSLLAGGYEQF
>TRBV2
ASSPGLAEFTDTQY
>TRBV5-1
ASSFPDRGANTEAF
>TRBV18
ASSPTGGEQF
>TRBV13
ASSLTTNTEAF
>TRBV30
ACNGQGNQPQH
>TRBV5-1
ASSSQGPGNTIY
>TRBV19
ASNDRMAGGQETQY
>TRBV11-3
ASSPRGPHEQY
>TRBV28
ASSLHPFAAGANVLT
>TRBV4-1
ASTLPGIANEKLF
>TRBV10-3
AISGGDYEQF
>TRBV4-2
ASSKIGLAGGPGTGELF
>TRBV5-6
ASSVAGYEQY
>TRBV21-1
ASSITGTGIFRRNEQF
>TRBV2
AAGGYEQY
>TRBV5-8
ASSRTGTYGYT
>TRBV6-6
ASIETGQVNTGELF
>TRBV7-8
ASSLLQPGRSSPLH
>TRBV5-1
ASSFRLQETQY
>TRBV7-3
ASSSPGTDTQY
>TRBV28
ASSPSLNTEAF
>TRBV6-5
ASRGPGTGGQEQY
>TRBV28
ASSTPGNTEAF
>TRBV4-3
ASSQGGGRATETQY
>TRBV29-1
SVNEMTGKTT
>TRBV5-6
ASSLRRAPTDTQY
>TRBV6-5
ASSAGTEAF